Following are 6 T cell receptor beta chains from one sample sequenced in a study of persistence of HIV-infected CD4 T cells. The antigens for these receptors are not known. The immunoSEQ assay was version 4, run in survey mode. Clones were read by immunoSEQ multiplex PCR, and TCRdb kept only the in-frame ones, dropping some. The profile shows fewer than 35,000 clones, 70% of them singletons. An overlapping HIV-1 Gag peptide pool stimulated these cells at roughly 1 ug/peptide/mL. CD4+ T cells upregulating both CD40 ligand and CD69 were sorted as responding cells. Material: CD4+ T cells sorted from PBMCs after roughly 17-hour stimulation, obtained from a patient who received antiretroviral therapy. The receptors were gathered from an adult man with HIV who was CMV-seropositive.

This chain uses TRBV6-4 with TRBJ2-3; D could derive from TRBD1 or TRBD2 (5 bases each). This CDR3 is 14 amino acids long. V was pared by 6 bases and J by 3 bases, with 13 bases between. CDR1 is MRHNA, CDR2 SNTAGT, per germline. In DNA form, the CDR3 reads TGTGCCAGCAGCGCCGGGACCCTTACAGATACGCAGTATTTT. Protein sequence: CASSAGTLTDTQYF.

V gene TRBV6-5 combines with J gene TRBJ1-1; no definite D call. The germline CDR1 and CDR2 sequences are MNHEY and SVGAGI. The CDR3 contains 14 residues. The V end was cut by 5 bases, the J end by 0 bases, with 10 bases between. Written as DNA, the CDR3 is TGTGCCAGCAGTAGCCAGGTAATGAACACTGAAGCTTTCTTT. This codes for CASSSQVMNTEAFF.

This chain links TRBV9 with TRBJ1-3; no reliable D call. Trimming removed 0 bases at V and 4 bases at J, with 8 bases between. The V gene's germline CDR1 is SGDLS and CDR2 YYNGEE. The CDR3 consists of 14 residues. The CDR3 region has the DNA TGTGCCAGCAGCGTAGAGGTCCACGGAAACACCATATATTTT. Translation: CASSVEVHGNTIYF.

This sequence joins TRBV3-1 (or the pseudogene TRBV3-2) and TRBJ1-1; a weak D match, TRBD1 (5 bases). Germline values: CDR1 LGHDT, CDR2 YNNKEL (reference sequence). CDR3 size: 16 residues. V lost 7 bases to trimming and J lost 4 bases, with 22 bases between them. In nucleotides, the CDR3 is TGTGCCAGCACCTCCCCAGGTGGCAGAAGGGGCACTGAAGCTTTCTTT. Protein: CASTSPGGRRGTEAFF.

The DNA of the CDR3 is TGTGCCAGCAGCCAAGATATGAGCTTCAGCTCCTACGAGCAGTACTTC. This sequence encodes CASSQDMSFSSYEQYF. V and J are TRBV3-1 (or the pseudogene TRBV3-2) and TRBJ2-7; no clear D gene. The V gene lost 0 bases and the J gene lost 0 bases, with 12 bases spanning the gap. Germline V gives CDR1 LGHDT, CDR2 YNNKEL (reference sequence). The CDR3 runs 16 residues.

The rearrangement uses TRBV5-4 and TRBJ1-2; 9 bases match TRBD1. V lost 0 bases and J lost 2; bases outside the gene matches: 2. This CDR3 has 15 residues. Germline values: CDR1 SGHNT, CDR2 YYREEE (reference sequence). CDR3 sequence (DNA): TGTGCCAGCAGCTTGGAACAGGGGGCAAACTATGGCTACACCTTC. This codes for CASSLEQGANYGYTF.